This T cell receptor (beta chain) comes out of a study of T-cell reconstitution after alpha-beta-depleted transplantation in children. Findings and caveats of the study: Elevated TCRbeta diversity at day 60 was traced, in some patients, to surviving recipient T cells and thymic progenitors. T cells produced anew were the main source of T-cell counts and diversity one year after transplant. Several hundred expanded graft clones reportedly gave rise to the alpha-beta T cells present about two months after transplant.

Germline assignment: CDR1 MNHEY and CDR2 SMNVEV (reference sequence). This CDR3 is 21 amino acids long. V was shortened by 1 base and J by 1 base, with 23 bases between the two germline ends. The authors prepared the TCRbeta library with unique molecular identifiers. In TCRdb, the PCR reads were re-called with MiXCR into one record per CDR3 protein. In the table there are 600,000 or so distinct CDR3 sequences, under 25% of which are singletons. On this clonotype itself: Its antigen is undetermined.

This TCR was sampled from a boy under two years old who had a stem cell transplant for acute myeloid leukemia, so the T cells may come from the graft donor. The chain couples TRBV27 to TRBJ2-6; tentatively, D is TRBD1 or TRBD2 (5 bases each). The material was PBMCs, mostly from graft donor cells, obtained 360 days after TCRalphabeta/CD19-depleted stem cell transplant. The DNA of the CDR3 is TGTGCCAGCAGTTTATGGGGTCACCGGGGACCCCTTAGTTCTGGGGCCAACGTCCTGACTTTC. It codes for CASSLWGHRGPLSSGANVLTF.